Sequencing of this T cell receptor beta chain was carried out in a study of shared clonotypes between healthy human individuals. Study-wide points: At large depth, rarefaction still showed sorted-subset sequencing to be incomplete. A handful of donors showed sharing of around 5% of naive CD4 clonotypes.

Clones were sequenced by immunoSEQ multiplex PCR, and TCRdb holds only the in-frame ones, with some missing. Among around 700,000 clones listed, 60% to 80% were seen once. With regard to this clone: Antigen: not known.

What was sequenced was memory CD4+ T cells sorted from blood. Subset noted: CD45RA-negative fraction. The receptor was isolated from a young woman in good health.

CDR3 residues: CASSDRQVGEQFF. CDR3 nucleotides: TGTGCCAGTAGTGATCGACAGGTCGGGGAGCAGTTCTTC. V is TRBV19 and J is TRBJ2-1, with D perhaps matching TRBD1 (6 bases). The V gene lost 5 bases and the J gene lost 10 bases, with 15 bases spanning the gap. CDR3 size: 13 residues. Germline CDR1 is LNHDA and CDR2 is SQIVND (reference sequence). Variable domain in full (rest from reference TRBV19 and TRBJ2-1): DGGITQSPKYLFRKEGQNVTLSCEQNLNHDAMYWYRQDPGQGLRLIYYSQIVNDFQKGDIAEGYSVSREKKESFPLTVTSAQKNPTAFYLCASSDRQVGEQFFGPGTRLTVL.